The clone carrying this T cell receptor beta chain was detected many times. Its antigen remains unknown. Being free of ophthalmopathy for 18 months of follow-up defined stable hyperthyroidism. Transcripts of RNA were the source for amplifying TCR beta CDR3 regions. The first-round RT-PCR employed HTBI primers together with the Qiagen OneStep RT-PCR kit. A multiplex PCR was then performed as the second round. MiXCR was run by TCRdb on the multiplex PCR reads, yielding one entry per CDR3 protein. The sample contains roughly 400,000 distinct CDR3 sequences, approximately 18% of which appear only once. These data belong to a study of Graves' ophthalmopathy and Graves' hyperthyroidism. Study conclusions and caveats: Predictions made by the model for ophthalmopathy progression reached roughly 71% sensitivity and about 72% specificity. Discrimination between ophthalmopathy and stable hyperthyroidism by a 13-signature model showed about 89% sensitivity and 70% to 82% specificity. Thyroid clonotypes that were expanded above 0.001 frequency mostly also appeared in blood.

There are 13 residues in the CDR3. The V gene's germline CDR1 is SQVTM and CDR2 ANQGSEA. The germline V and J ends were trimmed by 6 bases and 5 bases, with 16 bases remaining between them. The V gene is TRBV29-1, the J gene TRBJ2-5; possibly TRBD1 for D (6 bases). This TCR was sampled from an adult woman with stable Graves' hyperthyroidism. Sequences were obtained from peripheral blood. The CDR3 reads CSVTGDIQETQYF. CDR3 nucleotides: TGCAGCGTCACTGGGGACATACAGGAGACCCAGTACTTC.